The TCR beta chain under discussion was sequenced for a study of T cells after posttransplantation cyclophosphamide. Broader study findings: Donor-recipient repertoire similarity was low at 1-2 months, rising over year one. TRB overlap between skin or GI tissue T cells and blood was limited.

A marrow graft followed busulfan-fludarabine conditioning, with cyclophosphamide on days +3 and +4. Profiled with immunoSEQ multiplex PCR; TCRdb holds only in-frame clones, not every one. In the table there are roughly 3,800 clones, about three quarters of which are singletons. About this clone: The antigen is undetermined.

The germline V gene encodes CDR1 SGHRS and CDR2 YFSETQ. V was cut by 4 bases and J by 3 bases, with 13 bases left in between. The CDR3 spans 14 residues. The TCR was taken from a female patient aged 50-59 years who received an allogeneic stem cell transplant from a related donor, was CMV-positive, and had no GVHD. T cells may partly derive from the graft donor. This chain joins TRBV5-1 and TRBJ2-5, with TRBD2 as a possible D gene (7 bases). The source was PBMCs, collected after an allogeneic stem cell transplant with post-transplant cyclophosphamide. In nucleotides, the CDR3 is TGCGCCAGCAGCGAAAAGGGGGGGAAAGAGACCCAGTACTTC. Its translation is CASSEKGGKETQYF.